A single sample is the source of the 26 T cell receptor beta chains below, sequenced in a study of breast tumors, draining lymph nodes, adjacent tissues. TCRdb itself ran the multiplex PCR reads through MiXCR, one entry per CDR3 protein. The data show some 250,000 distinct CDR3 sequences, nearly 35% seen once. The lymph nodes were axillary draining lymph nodes from breast cancer patients. The sample was axillary lymph node tissue. These receptors all stem from a female donor with breast cancer. Some clones in this sample may be carry-over from other donors' samples.

The chain employs TRBV12-3 or TRBV12-4 and TRBJ2-1, with 7 nucleotides matching TRBD2. The CDR3 contains 13 residues. Germline trimming cut 8 bases from V and 9 bases from J; bases unmatched to any gene: 10. CDR3 protein: CASSPGRRSEQFF. As DNA, the CDR3 is TGTGCCAGCTCCCCCGGGAGGAGAAGTGAGCAGTTCTTC.

This clonotype was recorded at least ten times. CDR3 sequence reads: CASSYSRTFDYGYTF. The CDR3 nucleotides read TGTGCCAGCAGTTACTCGAGGACATTCGACTATGGCTACACCTTC. V is TRBV6-5 and J is TRBJ1-2; possibly TRBD1 for D (5 bases). CDR1 is MNHEY and CDR2 is SVGAGI in the germline V gene. The CDR3 runs to 15 residues. V gave up 0 bases and J gave up 3 bases, with 11 bases separating them.

This sequence joins TRBV20-1 and TRBJ1-3; D possibly corresponds to TRBD1 (5 bases). Germline CDR1 DFQATT, CDR2 SNEGSKA (reference sequence). Deletions cut 6 bases from V and 8 bases from J, with 23 bases between. The CDR3 extends over 15 amino acids. The DNA for the CDR3 is TGCAGTGCAGAAACCCGGGACTCCTATGGCTACACCATATATTTT. It specifies CSAETRDSYGYTIYF.

The V gene is TRBV29-1, the J gene TRBJ1-1; TRBD1 might be the D (6 bases). V was pared by 4 bases and J by 3 bases, with 9 bases between. The germline V gene has CDR1 SQVTM and CDR2 ANQGSEA. This CDR3 contains 12 residues. CDR3 nucleotide sequence: TGCAGCGTTGTACAGGGCGACACTGAAGCTTTCTTT. It yields the protein CSVVQGDTEAFF.

This sequence joins TRBV2 and TRBJ1-1; 7 bases agree with TRBD1. Germline V gives CDR1 SNHLY, CDR2 FYNNEI. This CDR3 has 17 amino acids. V was pared by 5 bases and J by 0 bases, with 12 bases of the junction left unmatched. CDR3 nucleotide sequence: TGTGCCAGCAGTCCGACCGGGACAGCCCTCATGAACACTGAAGCTTTCTTT. It translates to CASSPTGTALMNTEAFF.

On this clonotype itself: Given a much more abundant clone one base away, this may be a read error. This chain connects TRBV12-3 or TRBV12-4 to TRBJ1-2, with 7 bases identical to TRBD1. V was clipped by 6 bases and J by 3 bases; unmatched bases: 7. This CDR3 comprises 14 residues. The CDR3, as DNA: TGTGCCAGCAGGGACCGACAGGGAGACTATGGCTACACCTTC. It specifies CASRDRQGDYGYTF.

A note on this clonotype: A clone one base away is much larger, so this may be a read error. The chain employs TRBV9 and TRBJ2-5, with D tentatively TRBD1 (6 bases). The CDR3 length is 13 residues. Germline V lookup: CDR1 SGDLS, CDR2 YYNGEE. The chain's CDR3 is CASSYRDRETQCF. CDR3 nucleotide sequence: TGTGCCAGCAGCTACAGGGATAGAGAGACCCAGTGCTTC.

This clonotype was detected many times. The V call is TRBV11-2, the J call TRBJ1-5; D is undetermined. The V and J ends lost 1 base and 9 bases respectively, with 13 bases between them. This CDR3 contains 14 residues. Germline CDR1 is SGHAT and CDR2 is FQNNGV. For the CDR3, the DNA is TGTGCCAGCAGCTTAGTAGGGTGGGGTTCGCCCCAGCATTTT. As protein: CASSLVGWGSPQHF.

This clonotype was counted between two and nine times. CDR3 nucleotides: TGCAGCCCTTCAGTGAGGACTGAAGCTTTCTTT. This encodes CSPSVRTEAFF. This sequence joins TRBV29-1 and TRBJ1-1; D unresolved. Germline loops: CDR1 SQVTM, CDR2 ANQGSEA. Trimming removed 8 bases at V and 5 bases at J, with 12 bases between. This CDR3 contains 11 residues.

As concerns this clonotype: Sequence at one end of the junction differs from germline and may be a read error. The chain uses TRBV12-3 or TRBV12-4 and TRBJ2-6; D is possibly TRBD1 (5 bases). The CDR3 is 18 amino acids. This CDR3 is CASSLIRGQLSGTNVLTF. The CDR3 DNA is TGTGCCAGCAGTTTAATTAGGGGCCAGCTTTCTGGGACCAACGTCCTGACTTTC.

This clonotype showed up just a few times. This may be a read error, as it is one base from a much larger clone. This chain uses TRBV20-1 with TRBJ2-7, with TRBD1 matching 7 bases. Germline V gives CDR1 DFQATT, CDR2 SNEGSKA (reference sequence). The CDR3 spans 14 residues. The CDR3 region is CSASLGQASSEQYF. The CDR3 DNA follows: TGCAGTGCTAGTCTAGGACAGGCCTCCTCCGAGCAGTACTTC.

This chain connects TRBV9 to TRBJ1-5, with D possibly being TRBD1 (5 bases). The length of the CDR3 is 14 residues. Trimming left V 0 bases short and J 11 bases short, with 15 bases between. Looked up from germline, CDR1 is SGDLS and CDR2 is YYNGEE. The CDR3 sequence is CASSVEGTSTTQHF. Written as DNA, the CDR3 is TGTGCCAGCAGCGTAGAGGGGACTAGCACGACCCAGCATTTT.

This clonotype came up once. The chain uses TRBV7-9 and TRBJ1-1; D gene unclear. Germline CDR1 is SEHNR and CDR2 is FQNEAQ (reference sequence). This CDR3 comprises 13 residues. Trimming cost V 5 bases and J 3 bases, with 10 bases left between them. The DNA for the CDR3 is TGTGCCAGCAGCACCGAGCGGTACACTGAAGCTTTCTTT. Its translation is CASSTERYTEAFF.

A word on this clonotype: A much larger clone lies a single base off, so this may be a read error. This chain joins TRBV9 and TRBJ2-7, with TRBD2 as a possible D gene (6 bases). This CDR3 has 16 amino acids. Germline V gene sequence: CDR1 SGDLS, CDR2 YYNGEE. CDR3 nucleotides: TGTGCCAGCAGCCCCTCCGTTCTAGCGAGATCTTACGCGCAGTACTTC. Protein: CASSPSVLARSYAQYF. Combining the CDR3 with reference TRBV9 and TRBJ2-7 gives the whole variable domain DSGVTQTPKHLITATGQRVTLRCSPRSGDLSVYWYQQSLDQGLQFLIQYYNGEERAKGNILERFSAQQFPDLHSELNLSSLELGDSALYFCASSPSVLARSYAQYFGPGTRLTVT.

Ten or more counts support this clonotype. The CDR3, as DNA: TGTGCCAGCAGCCGGGAAACCTACGAGCAGTACTTC. Its protein product is CASSRETYEQYF. The chain links TRBV7-9 to TRBJ2-7, with D possibly matching TRBD2 (5 bases). V lost 5 bases, J lost 2 bases, and 7 bases lay in between. This CDR3 is built from 12 residues. Per germline, CDR1 SEHNR and CDR2 FQNEAQ (reference sequence). The whole variable domain, filled in from reference TRBV7-9 and TRBJ2-7, reads DTGVSQNPRHKITKRGQNVTFRCDPISEHNRLYWYRQTLGQGPEFLTYFQNEAQLEKSRLLSDRFSAERPKGSFSTLEIQRTEQGDSAMYLCASSRETYEQYFGPGTRLTVT.

The chain is built from TRBV12-5 and TRBJ2-3; the D is unclear. CDR3 length equals 11 residues. The germline gives CDR1 LGHNT, CDR2 FRNRAP. The V gene lost 0 bases and the J gene lost 12 bases, with 7 bases spanning the gap. The CDR3 DNA sequence: TGTGCTAGTGGTTTGGTGGGAACACAGTATTTT. Its protein product is CASGLVGTQYF.

This clonotype was seen repeatedly, ten times or more. This chain joins TRBV7-3 and TRBJ2-5; D remains ambiguous. CDR3 length equals 13 residues. In germline, CDR1 is SGHTA, CDR2 FQGTGA. The germline V and J ends were trimmed by 1 base and 5 bases, with 8 bases remaining between them. The CDR3 DNA sequence: TGTGCCAGCAGCTTAAGTTCGGTGGAGACCCAGTACTTC. Protein product: CASSLSSVETQYF.

This clonotype was counted many times. The chain is built from TRBV12-5 and TRBJ2-1; D gene unclear. The CDR3 spans 12 residues. Between the trimmed V and J ends, which lost 6 bases and 2 bases, there was a span of 5 bases. From germline, CDR1 is LGHNT and CDR2 FRNRAP. The CDR3 sequence: CASGPTYNEQFF. The CDR3 nucleotides read TGTGCTAGTGGACCTACCTACAATGAGCAGTTCTTC.

The chain's CDR3 is CASSGQSPLNSPLHF. DNA for the CDR3: TGTGCCAGCAGTGGACAGTCCCCACTTAATTCACCCCTCCACTTT. The chain carries TRBV2 and TRBJ1-6; D is possibly TRBD1 (5 bases). The V gene's germline CDR1 is SNHLY and CDR2 FYNNEI. V dropped 4 bases and J dropped 6 bases, with 13 bases sitting between them. CDR3 length: 15 amino acids.

In this sample, this clonotype turned up many times. This chain links TRBV3-1 with TRBJ2-7; no firm D call. The germline V gene encodes CDR1 LGHDT and CDR2 YNNKEL (reference sequence). V lost 2 bases, J lost 5 bases, and 10 bases lay in between. The CDR3 is made up of 13 amino acids. CDR3 sequence reads: CASSQPREDEQYF. CDR3 DNA: TGTGCCAGCAGCCAACCGAGAGAGGACGAGCAGTACTTC.

This clonotype occurred many times. The chain recombines TRBV24-1 with TRBJ2-6, with no clear D. This CDR3 has 16 residues. Germline assignment: CDR1 KGHDR and CDR2 SFDVKD. V was shortened by 5 bases and J by 4 bases, with 14 bases between the two germline ends. CDR3: CATSGDRESGANVLTF. The CDR3, as DNA: TGTGCCACCAGTGGGGATAGAGAGTCCGGGGCCAACGTCCTGACTTTC.

This clonotype was seen ten or more times. V and J are TRBV13 and TRBJ2-3; 8 bases fit TRBD2. V gave up 5 bases and J gave up 0 bases; unmatched junction bases: 13. The V gene's germline CDR1 is PRHDT and CDR2 FYEKMQ (reference sequence). The CDR3 loop spans 18 amino acids. The CDR3 nucleotides are TGTGCCAGCAGCAATTACCCAGCTAGCGGGCCTAGCACAGATACGCAGTATTTT. It specifies CASSNYPASGPSTDTQYF.

This clonotype was detected ten times or more. The chain carries TRBV5-1 and TRBJ2-3, with TRBD2 matching over 7 bases. The V gene's germline CDR1 is SGHRS and CDR2 YFSETQ. With 0 bases clipped from V and 5 bases from J, the junction kept 9 bases outside the gene matches. CDR3 length: 16 residues. The CDR3 loop reads CASSLAASGKGDTQYF. The CDR3 DNA is TGCGCCAGCAGCTTGGCGGCTAGCGGCAAGGGAGATACGCAGTATTTT.

At least ten counts were recorded for this clonotype. The chain has TRBV15 and TRBJ2-1; D is possibly TRBD2 (6 bases). Germline V lookup: CDR1 LNHNV, CDR2 YYDKDF (reference sequence). Trimming cost V 3 bases and J 8 bases, with 20 bases left between them. This CDR3 has 16 residues. The CDR3 loop is CATSSVPMGGRDEQFF. Written as DNA, the CDR3 is TGTGCCACCAGCAGCGTACCGATGGGGGGAAGGGATGAGCAGTTCTTC.

In its sample, this clonotype was seen a few times. This may arise from a read error, as a much more abundant clone is one base away. The chain combines TRBV29-1 with TRBJ2-1; no clear D gene. The CDR3 consists of 10 residues. Between the trimmed V and J ends, which lost 4 bases and 9 bases, there was a span of 7 bases. Germline CDR1 and CDR2: SQVTM and ANQGSEA. The CDR3 sequence is CSVALGEQFF. The CDR3 coding sequence is TGCAGCGTTGCACTGGGTGAGCAGTTCTTC.

DNA of the CDR3: TGTGCCAGCAGTTTGTCGGGAGCCCAGGTCGGAGAGCAGTACTTC. Protein: CASSLSGAQVGEQYF. The chain carries TRBV28 and TRBJ2-7, with a tentative D call TRBD2 (6 bases). The germline V gene has CDR1 MDHEN and CDR2 SYDVKM. CDR3 length: 15 residues. Trimming cost V 3 bases and J 7 bases, with 19 bases left between them.